Listed below are T cell receptor beta chains from one sample, sequenced in a study of blood T cell repertoires in COVID-19. The table came from immunoSEQ multiplex PCR; TCRdb's copy has only in-frame clones and leaves some out. The sample lists 96,000 or so clones, 90% to 95% seen once, with approximately 1.8% in the top ten. The source material was peripheral blood. Receptor source: a man in his sixties with acute or convalescent COVID-19. CDR3s include the opening cysteine and the closing phenylalanine or tryptophan.

V gene: TRBV5-1
CDR3 protein: CASSLGANQETQYF

V gene: TRBV11-2
CDR3 protein: CASSLDGLAGVVAYNEQFF

V gene: TRBV3-1/TRBV3-2
CDR3 protein: CASSPWTLAGGKNIQYF

V gene: TRBV7-3
CDR3 protein: CASSLGDRLNEQFF

V gene: TRBV19
CDR3 protein: CASSIDEWGRTNTGELFF

V gene: TRBV6-5
CDR3 protein: CASSPWTGNTEAFF

V gene: TRBV9
CDR3 protein: CASSRDRGYNEQFF

V gene: TRBV7-2
CDR3 protein: CASSFITSGSNGELFF

V gene: TRBV11-2
CDR3 protein: CASSAPLTGSGNTIYF

V gene: TRBV28
CDR3 protein: CASRETGNTDTQYF

V gene: TRBV7-2
CDR3 protein: CASSLGSGAYEQYF

V gene: TRBV29-1
CDR3 protein: CSVVVGQGATNEKLFF

V gene: TRBV4-1
CDR3 protein: CASSQETGSPTQYF

V gene: TRBV6-2/TRBV6-3
CDR3 protein: CASSLFYEQYF

V gene: TRBV6-5
CDR3 protein: CASSFNRGGETQYF

V gene: TRBV6-2/TRBV6-3
CDR3 protein: CASSPGTSITDTQYF

V gene: TRBV11-2
CDR3 protein: CASSLGYRGADNSPLHF

V gene: TRBV10-3
CDR3 protein: CAISEYSNYGYTF

V gene: TRBV4-1
CDR3 protein: CASSQRGGGQGAQYF

V gene: TRBV15
CDR3 protein: CATDDSSYRGYTF

V gene: TRBV28
CDR3 protein: CASSWTGGPYEQYF

V gene: TRBV27
CDR3 protein: CASSLRDNSYEQYF

V gene: TRBV5-6
CDR3 protein: CASGRGAYGYTF

V gene: TRBV7-3
CDR3 protein: CASSLGTAAAYEQYF

V gene: TRBV27
CDR3 protein: CASSPQETQYF

V gene: TRBV7-2
CDR3 protein: CASSFGLAGVISYNEQFF

V gene: TRBV29-1
CDR3 protein: CSVLVENTEAFF

V gene: TRBV7-9
CDR3 protein: CASSFKLAGTDNEQFF

V gene: TRBV5-1
CDR3 protein: CASSPGTSTNTGELFF

V gene: TRBV7-7
CDR3 protein: CASSQEGPSGSSYNEQFF

V gene: TRBV18
CDR3 protein: CASSEGYEQYF